The clone carrying this T cell receptor (beta chain) was seen ten or more times. This CDR3 has 16 residues. Germline CDR1 is SGHRS and CDR2 is YFSETQ. V was pared by 4 bases and J by 4 bases, with 11 bases of the junction left unmatched. The data stem from a study of identical twins. In TCRdb, the 5' RACE reads were re-called with MiXCR into one record per CDR3 protein. The profile shows hundreds of thousands of distinct CDR3 sequences, about 9.4% of them singletons. This sample was shared with a second study, whose subject was yellow fever vaccine responses in identical twins.

Material: PBMCs. The TCR was taken from a woman aged 18-29 years in good health. The J gene is TRBJ2-7, the V gene TRBV5-1, with 10 bases aligning to TRBD1. The CDR3 sequence is CASSLKTGQGKYEQYF. For the CDR3, the DNA is TGCGCCAGCAGCCTCAAGACGGGACAGGGGAAGTACGAGCAGTACTTC.